This T cell receptor (beta chain) was recorded in a study of T cells in localized non-small cell lung cancer. Study conclusions and caveats: Longer overall survival was linked to higher blood T cell density. Tumor showed lower T cell clonality than uninvolved adjacent lung, where it was highest.

Worth noting for this clone: The antigen is unknown.

Clones were sequenced by immunoSEQ multiplex PCR, and TCRdb holds only the in-frame ones, with some missing. In the table there are thousands of clones, around 36% of which are singletons. CDR1 and CDR2 (germline): LNHDA, SQIVND (reference sequence). After removal of 3 bases from V and 13 bases from J, the junction contained 7 bases not matched to a gene. CDR3 size: 14 residues. Material: lung tumor tissue, obtained before any cancer treatment. The clonotype was recovered from a man between 40 and 70 years old with stage II lung adenocarcinoma. The chain joins TRBV19 to TRBJ2-1; 12 bases line up with TRBD2. Written as DNA, the CDR3 is TGTGCCAGTAGTATTCCGACTAGCGGGGGCCACCAGTTCTTC. Protein sequence: CASSIPTSGGHQFF.